A single TCR beta chain is shown here with its context. CDR1 is SNHLY and CDR2 is FYNNEI in the germline V gene. There are 14 residues in the CDR3. Trimming stripped 8 bases from V and 6 bases from J, with 16 bases between. In Seattle, patients joined the study during active infection and were tracked longitudinally. TCRdb's copy holds only in-frame clones and misses some; the assay was immunoSEQ multiplex PCR. The sample records more than 300,000 clones, around 88% being singletons. This entry is derived from a study of blood T cell repertoires in COVID-19. The sample taken for sequencing was peripheral blood. The genes are TRBV2 and TRBJ2-2; TRBD2 is a possible D gene (5 bases). This sequence originates from a woman aged 25 to 39 with COVID-19, enrolled during active disease. The CDR3 nucleotides are TGTGCCAGCTCCGCCGGGGAGTTACCCGGGGAGCTGTTTTTT. It specifies CASSAGELPGELFF.